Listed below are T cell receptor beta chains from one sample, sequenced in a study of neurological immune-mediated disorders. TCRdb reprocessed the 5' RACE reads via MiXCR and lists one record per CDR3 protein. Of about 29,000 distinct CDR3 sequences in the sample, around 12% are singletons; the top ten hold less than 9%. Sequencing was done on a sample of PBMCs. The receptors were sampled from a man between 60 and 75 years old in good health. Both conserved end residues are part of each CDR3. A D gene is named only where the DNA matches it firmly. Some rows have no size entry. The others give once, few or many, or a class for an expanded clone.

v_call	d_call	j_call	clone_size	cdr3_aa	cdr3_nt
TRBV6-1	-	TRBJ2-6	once	CASSVDSSSGANVLTF	TGTGCCAGCAGTGTGGACAGCTCCTCTGGGGCCAACGTCCTGACTTTC
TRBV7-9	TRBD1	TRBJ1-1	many	CASNRGNTEAFF	TGTGCCAGCAACAGGGGGAACACTGAAGCTTTCTTT
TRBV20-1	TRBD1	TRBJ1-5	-	CSARDRQGGQINQPQHF	TGCAGTGCTAGAGATCGTCAAGGGGGCCAAATCAATCAGCCCCAGCATTTT
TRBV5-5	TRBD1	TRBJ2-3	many	CASSWGQGTSSRTQYF	TGTGCCAGCAGCTGGGGACAGGGGACATCAAGTCGTACGCAGTATTTT
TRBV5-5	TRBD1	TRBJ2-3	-	CASSLEDRGSTDTQYF	TGTGCCAGCAGCTTGGAGGACAGGGGAAGCACAGATACGCAGTATTTT
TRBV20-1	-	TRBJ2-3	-	CSARVDRHAQYF	TGCAGTGCTAGAGTCGACCGGCATGCGCAGTATTTT
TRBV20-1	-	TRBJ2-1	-	CSASGGGSYNEQFF	TGCAGTGCTTCAGGGGGGGGATCCTACAATGAGCAGTTCTTC
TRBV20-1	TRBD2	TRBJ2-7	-	CSTGTRTLYEQYF	TGCAGTACCGGGACTAGAACCCTCTACGAGCAGTACTTC
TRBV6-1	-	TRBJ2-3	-	CASSVLSGTPDTQYF	TGTGCCAGCAGTGTCCTTTCGGGCACGCCAGATACGCAGTATTTT
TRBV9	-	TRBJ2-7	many	CASSEGVGAHEQYF	TGTGCCAGCAGCGAGGGGGTAGGGGCCCACGAGCAGTACTTC
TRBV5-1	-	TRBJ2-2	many	CASSDSVPGSGGELFF	TGCGCCAGCAGCGACTCGGTTCCGGGAAGTGGCGGGGAGCTGTTTTTT
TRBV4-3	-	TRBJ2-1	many	CASSQDLGVREQFF	TGCGCCAGCAGCCAAGATCTCGGGGTTCGGGAGCAGTTCTTC
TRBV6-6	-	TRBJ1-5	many	CASNSRGSHQPQHF	TGTGCCAGCAATTCCCGGGGGAGCCATCAGCCCCAGCATTTT
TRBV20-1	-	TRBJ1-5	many	CSARAYTDQPQHF	TGCAGTGCTAGAGCATACACGGATCAGCCCCAGCATTTT
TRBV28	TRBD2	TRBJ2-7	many	CASSPPGGRAVYEQYF	TGTGCCAGCAGTCCCCCCGGCGGGAGGGCCGTATACGAGCAGTACTTC
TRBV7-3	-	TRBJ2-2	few	CASSPIKSWDPQNTGELFF	TGTGCCAGCAGCCCGATAAAGTCCTGGGACCCACAAAACACCGGGGAGCTGTTTTTT
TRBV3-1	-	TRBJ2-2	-	CASSRLNTGELFF	TGTGCCAGCAGCCGGCTTAACACCGGGGAGCTGTTTTTT
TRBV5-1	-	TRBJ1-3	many	CASSLDSSYGNTIYF	TGCGCCAGCAGCTTGGACAGTAGTTACGGAAACACCATATATTTT
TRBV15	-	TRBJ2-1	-	CATGSVGNEQFF	TGTGCCACCGGCAGCGTGGGAAATGAGCAGTTCTTC
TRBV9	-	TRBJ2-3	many	CASSVDGQGPDTQYF	TGTGCCAGCAGCGTAGATGGGCAGGGCCCAGATACGCAGTATTTT
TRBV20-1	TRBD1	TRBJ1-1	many	CSAQGDTEAFF	TGCAGTGCTCAGGGGGACACTGAAGCTTTCTTT
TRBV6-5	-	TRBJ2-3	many	CASRNGQVGYF	TGTGCCAGCAGAAACGGGCAGGTCGGGTATTTT
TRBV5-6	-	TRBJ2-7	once	CARSARGRGSFYEQYF	TGTGCCAGAAGCGCCCGAGGAAGGGGTTCATTTTACGAGCAGTACTTC
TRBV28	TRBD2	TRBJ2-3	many	CASSFVLAAYTDTQYF	TGTGCCAGCAGTTTTGTCCTAGCGGCTTACACAGATACGCAGTATTTT
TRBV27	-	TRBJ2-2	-	CASSLRDNPLVELFF	TGTGCCAGCAGTTTAAGGGACAACCCCCTCGTGGAGCTGTTTTTT
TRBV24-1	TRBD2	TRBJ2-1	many	CATSDIGLAGVFEQFF	TGTGCCACCAGTGATATAGGACTAGCGGGAGTATTTGAGCAGTTCTTC
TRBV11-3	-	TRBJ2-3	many	CASSFHRSTDTQYF	TGTGCCAGCAGCTTCCACAGGAGCACAGATACGCAGTATTTT
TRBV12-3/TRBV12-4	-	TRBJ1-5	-	CASNPRSYQPQHF	TGTGCCAGCAACCCTCGGTCCTATCAGCCCCAGCATTTT
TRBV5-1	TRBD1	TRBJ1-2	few	CASSPSGGDYTF	TGCGCCAGCAGCCCCTCAGGGGGTGACTACACCTTC
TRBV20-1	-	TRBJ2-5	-	CSARDLGWGVGETQYF	TGCAGTGCCAGAGATCTGGGATGGGGGGTGGGAGAGACCCAGTACTTC
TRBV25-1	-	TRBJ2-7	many	CASSDLSYEQYF	TGTGCCAGCAGTGACCTTTCCTACGAGCAGTACTTC
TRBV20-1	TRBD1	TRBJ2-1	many	CSAGDSPSTYNEQFF	TGCAGTGCTGGGGACAGCCCCAGCACCTACAATGAGCAGTTCTTC
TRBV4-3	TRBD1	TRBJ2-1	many	CASSPGQGRNEQFF	TGCGCCAGCAGCCCCGGACAGGGTAGAAATGAGCAGTTCTTC
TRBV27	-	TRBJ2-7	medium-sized	CASSLIWSRDEQYF	TGTGCCAGCAGTTTAATTTGGTCGCGGGACGAGCAGTACTTC
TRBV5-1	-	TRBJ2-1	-	CASSSQGRDEQFF	TGCGCCAGCAGCTCTCAGGGACGGGATGAGCAGTTCTTC
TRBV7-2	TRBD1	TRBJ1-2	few	CASSTQQGDYGYTF	TGTGCCAGCAGCACCCAACAGGGGGACTATGGCTACACCTTC
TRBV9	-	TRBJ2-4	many	CASSATAGVAKNIQYF	TGTGCCAGCAGCGCGACAGCCGGTGTGGCCAAAAACATTCAGTACTTC
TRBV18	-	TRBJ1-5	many	CASSPPSGDQPQHF	TGTGCCAGCTCACCACCGTCGGGGGATCAGCCCCAGCATTTT
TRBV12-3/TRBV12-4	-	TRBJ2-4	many	CASSLERIQYF	TGTGCCAGCAGTTTAGAGAGAATTCAGTACTTC
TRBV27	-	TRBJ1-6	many	CASRTNRVGNSPLHF	TGTGCCAGCAGGACGAACAGGGTGGGTAATTCACCCCTCCACTTT
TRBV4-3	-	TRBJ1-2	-	CASQGTGDYGYTF	TGCGCCAGCCAAGGGACGGGAGATTATGGCTACACCTTC
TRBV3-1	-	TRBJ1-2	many	CASSPGPGGYGYTF	TGTGCCAGCAGCCCGGGACCCGGCGGCTATGGCTACACCTTC
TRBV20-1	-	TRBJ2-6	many	CSATPRAGGAFSSSGANVLTF	TGCAGTGCGACCCCCCGAGCTGGGGGGGCCTTCTCAAGCTCTGGGGCCAACGTCCTGACTTTC
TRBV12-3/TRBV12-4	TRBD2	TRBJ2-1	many	CASSSLAGGYYNEQFF	TGTGCCAGCAGTTCGCTAGCGGGGGGGTACTACAATGAGCAGTTCTTC
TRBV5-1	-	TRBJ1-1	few	CASSLHVGTEAFF	TGCGCCAGCAGCTTACATGTAGGCACTGAAGCTTTCTTT
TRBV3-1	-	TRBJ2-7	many	CASSQPGAYEQYF	TGTGCCAGCAGCCAACCAGGGGCCTACGAGCAGTACTTC
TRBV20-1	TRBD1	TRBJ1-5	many	CSASSGGIHQPQHF	TGCAGTGCTAGTTCAGGGGGCATTCACCAGCCCCAGCATTTT
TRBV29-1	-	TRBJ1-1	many	CSAEGQNTEAFF	TGCAGCGCCGAAGGACAGAACACTGAAGCTTTCTTT
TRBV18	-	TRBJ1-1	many	CASSGWNTEAFF	TGTGCCAGCTCGGGTTGGAACACTGAAGCTTTCTTT
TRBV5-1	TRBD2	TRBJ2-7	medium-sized	CASSPEPSGGPEEYF	TGCGCCAGCAGCCCGGAGCCGAGCGGGGGCCCGGAGGAGTACTTC
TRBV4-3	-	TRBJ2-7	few	CASSQDPSNYEQYF	TGCGCCAGCAGCCAAGATCCTAGCAACTACGAGCAGTACTTC
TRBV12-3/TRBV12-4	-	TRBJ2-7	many	CASSFGHASREQYF	TGTGCCAGCAGTTTTGGACACGCGTCTCGTGAGCAGTACTTC
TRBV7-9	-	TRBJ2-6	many	CASSLAGPGANVLTF	TGTGCCAGCAGCTTAGCAGGGCCTGGGGCCAACGTCCTGACTTTC